The source of this T cell receptor beta chain is a study of T cells after yellow fever vaccination. Study-level points and caveats: High-abundance clonotypes from the bulk population could contaminate FACS-sorted repertoires.

TCRdb reprocessed the 5' RACE reads with MiXCR, giving one entry per CDR3 protein. This table holds approximately 250,000 distinct CDR3 sequences, about 3.7% found once. This clonotype was detected ten times or more. What it binds is not known. Germline values: CDR1 SEHNR, CDR2 FQNEAQ (reference sequence). V lost 5 bases and J lost 6, with 14 bases in between. The CDR3 totals 14 residues. Sequencing was performed on PBMCs, taken 15 days after the yellow fever booster vaccination. The origin of this receptor is a man aged 18 to 29 who received the YFV17D yellow fever vaccine. The J gene is TRBJ1-5, the V gene TRBV7-9, with a weak D call TRBD1 (5 bases). CDR3 bases: TGTGCCAGCAGCGCCGGGGCAGGCGGTCAGCCCCAGCATTTT. Translation gives CASSAGAGGQPQHF.